The following is a T cell receptor (beta chain) sequence with its context. Its matching antigen is unknown. The germline gives CDR1 ENHRY, CDR2 SYGVKD. The V and J ends lost 8 bases and 5 bases, in that order; junction bases with no gene match: 6. The CDR3 loop spans 14 amino acids. Unique molecular identifiers featured in how the TCRbeta library was prepared. TCRdb passed the PCR reads through MiXCR, listing each CDR3 protein once. Of a few hundred thousand distinct CDR3 sequences in the sample, roughly 30% are singletons; the top ten hold under 45%. This sample is part of a study of T-cell reconstitution after alpha-beta-depleted transplantation in children. Study-wide points: Some patients' high day-60 TCRbeta diversity was attributed to recipient cells surviving conditioning. Reportedly, roughly two months post-transplant, alpha-beta T cells arose from several hundred expanded graft clones. After one year, T-cell counts and TCRbeta diversity mostly came from new T cells.

The clonotype comes from a boy under two years old with Wiskott-Aldrich syndrome, due to receive a stem cell transplant. The sample here was PBMCs, taken before TCRalphabeta/CD19-depleted stem cell transplant. The chain joins TRBV10-3 to TRBJ2-1, with TRBD2 matching over 10 bases. The CDR3 DNA is TGTGCCATCGAGAGAGCGGGAGGGGACAATGAGCAGTTCTTC. Translation: CAIERAGGDNEQFF.